This TCR beta chain was obtained from a study of beta chain features in type 1 diabetes. As for this clone: The target antigen is unknown.

Via the markers CD45RO/CCR7/CD25/CD127/CD95/CD27, stem cell-like memory, regulatory, central memory and naive CD4+ cells were sorted. Purities in excess of 98% were seen in all sorted populations. The ends lost 1 base at V and 7 bases at J; junction bases unmatched: 14. The CDR3 consists of 16 residues. In germline, CDR1 is SGHDT, CDR2 YYEEEE. Expressed TCRB transcripts were sequenced after all isolated RNA was converted to cDNA. Sequenced by immunoSEQ multiplex PCR; TCRdb stores in-frame clones only, minus some. The sample has under 950,000 clones; about a sixth are singletons. Study-wide results and limits: VDJ junctions in type 1 diabetes patients carried more deletions and fewer insertions. For patients, the naive, central memory and Treg TCRB repertoires appeared more alike than for healthy donors.

Source material: naive CD4+ T cells from blood. The V gene is TRBV5-6, the J gene TRBJ2-7, with 7 bases identical to TRBD2. The clonotype originates from a woman aged 18-29 years in good health. DNA of the CDR3: TGTGCCAGCAGCTTGCCCGCAGCGGGACCCGTGAGGGAGCAGTACTTC. Its protein product is CASSLPAAGPVREQYF.